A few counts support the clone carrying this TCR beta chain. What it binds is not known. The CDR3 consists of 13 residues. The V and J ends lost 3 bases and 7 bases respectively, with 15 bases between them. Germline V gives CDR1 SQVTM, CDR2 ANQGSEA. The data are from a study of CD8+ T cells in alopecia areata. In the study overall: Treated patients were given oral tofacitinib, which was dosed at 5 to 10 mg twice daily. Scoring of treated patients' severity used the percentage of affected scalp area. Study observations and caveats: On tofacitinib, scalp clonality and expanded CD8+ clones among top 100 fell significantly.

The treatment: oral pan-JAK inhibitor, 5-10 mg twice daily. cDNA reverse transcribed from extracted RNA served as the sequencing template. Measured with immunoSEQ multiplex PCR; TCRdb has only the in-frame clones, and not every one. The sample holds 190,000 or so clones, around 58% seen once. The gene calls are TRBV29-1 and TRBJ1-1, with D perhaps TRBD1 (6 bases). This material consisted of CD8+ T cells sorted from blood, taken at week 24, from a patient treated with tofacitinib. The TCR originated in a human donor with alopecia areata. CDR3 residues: CSVDRRGGVEAFF. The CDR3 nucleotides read TGCAGCGTTGACCGCAGGGGTGGGGTTGAAGCTTTCTTT.